This note documents a single T cell receptor (beta chain) sequence. Its antigen specificity is not known. One base away there is no much larger clone; base qualities are not given. This entry is derived from a study of shared clonotypes between healthy human individuals (dated by TCRdb to 2020 to 2022). As for the study more broadly: The cohort included three men and a couple of women between 18 and 49 years of age. For each donor, CD4 naive and CD4 memory were each given three plates, CD8 naive was given two plates, and CD8 memory was given one plate. Blood TCR repertoires of four to six healthy adults were deeply sequenced to estimate repertoire size and the extent of clonotype sharing between individuals. To increase sequencing depth and limit assay-specific biases, TCR repertoire library preparation and sequencing were carried out by different laboratories using diverse techniques. Each donor's leukapheresis produced roughly between roughly 0.85 and 10 billion PBMCs.

Clipping removes 5 bases from V and 8 bases from J, with 8 as the unmatched junction base count. Including cysteine and phenylalanine, the CDR3 has 15 amino acids. CDR3 DNA only is kept here, 45 bases in frame from base 1. CDR1 is given as MDHEN and CDR2 as SYDVKM, both from the germline V gene. Using the deep immunoSEQ assay, multiplex PCR amplified TCR CDR3 regions from genomic DNA. Genomic DNA extracted from each cell subset was distributed evenly over all wells of several immunoSEQ 96-well plates, and each plate served as one replicate. For sorted subsets, approximately 200 ng of genomic DNA, equivalent to tens of thousands of T cell genomes, went into each replicate PCR. Purified libraries were quantified with a Qubit 3.0 fluorometer, sized on a Bioanalyzer 2100, and re-quantified with the KAPA Library Quantification kit. Every immunoSEQ 96-well plate was sequenced on a separate single-read 150-cycle Illumina NextSeq 550 flow cell. The authors processed their data as follows. Because the immunoSEQ output held only junctional sequences and lacked quality scores, the filtering could not match the filtering applied to full-length reads. To assign V/J genes and CDR3, sequences were annotated against IMGT germline references using PyIR, a Python wrapper for IgBLAST v1.9. Reads with weak V/J assignments (E-value above 1e-6), missing CDR3, stop codons, out-of-frame junctions, or ambiguous translated residues were removed. V3J clonotypes were defined as sequences sharing an identical inferred V gene, J gene, and CDR3 amino acid sequence. To compute the percentage overlap between repertoires, the number of shared unique clonotypes was divided by the size of the smaller repertoire. RTK rarefaction, the Chao1 estimator, and Recon v2.1 estimates of unobserved clonotypes were used to assess repertoire richness. OLGA was used to compute generation probabilities for all TCRbeta clonotypes that the gDNA method yielded from four donors. In its TCRdb copy, this immuneACCESS table keeps in-frame sequences only and misses some clones. Where compared with another copy, unresolved V genes explain less than half of these, and the others have no known cause. V and J calls plus clone size are reproduced from that table; the DNA served to infer D and trimming. This sample is represented by about 960,000 clones; over 75% of them were singletons. The ten largest make up approximately 1.5% of the sample.

On the study overall, not on this receptor specifically: Even with the large sequencing depth, rarefaction of the sorted-subset datasets indicated that sequencing was incomplete. When a handful of donors were compared, the shared fraction of clonotypes was around 5% for naive CD4, around 3.6% for naive CD8, 2.3% for memory CD4, and roughly 0.43% for memory CD8. Larger estimated clonotype richness was generally found for naive subsets than for memory subsets. The genetic and exposure-history diversity represented was limited by the small number of donors. Compared with non-shared clonotypes, clonotypes shared by all four sorted-subset donors had higher generation probabilities. Based on pairwise subsampling, the degree of clonotype sharing among donors was expected to be affected by sequencing depth. Only blood was sampled, and tissue TCR repertoires likely differ from those in blood.

Healthy HIV-negative adults with no recently reported acute infections or vaccinations were included as donors. Only Caucasian adults living in Nashville, Tennessee, USA were represented among the donors. CD4+ T cells were enriched by magnetic negative selection; naive cells were then positively selected on CD45RA, and the negative fraction formed the memory subset. Blood was collected by leukapheresis, and PBMCs were isolated by Ficoll-Histopaque density gradient centrifugation and then cryopreserved in liquid nitrogen vapor phase. Purity and quantity of every magnetically sorted T cell population were checked by analytical flow cytometry. Genomic DNA was isolated from each sorted fraction and quantified by UV absorbance on a Nanodrop 2000c.

The chain employs TRBV28 and TRBJ2-2, with TRBD1 matching 10 junction bases. Sequenced sample: memory CD4+ T cells sorted from blood. The cell subset or site label on this specimen signifies: CD45RA-negative fraction. This receptor was obtained from a young man in good health. This receptor has the CDR3 CASSAPGQGLGELFF. The DNA reads as follows: TGTGCCAGCAGTGCCCCGGGACAGGGGTTGGGGGAGCTGTTTTTT.